These 14 T cell receptor beta chains were sequenced from one sample in a study of T-cell reconstitution after alpha-beta-depleted transplantation in children. As it was prepared, the TCRbeta library received unique molecular identifiers. In TCRdb, the PCR reads were re-called with MiXCR into one record per CDR3 protein. The sample includes over 200,000 distinct CDR3 sequences, about 11% of them seen just once. Sample: PBMCs, taken before TCRalphabeta/CD19-depleted stem cell transplant. All receptors derive from a child under two years old with acute myeloid leukemia, due to receive a stem cell transplant.

This clonotype was observed many times. The CDR3, as DNA: TGCGCCAGCAGCTTGGCTCTAGCGGGTCAGGCGGAGCAGTTCTTC. Its protein is CASSLALAGQAEQFF. This chain uses TRBV5-1 with TRBJ2-1, with TRBD2 identical over 8 bases. Looked up from germline, CDR1 is SGHRS and CDR2 is YFSETQ. V shed 0 bases, J shed 10 bases, and the junction held 9 bases outside the gene matches. This CDR3 is built from 15 residues.

Regarding this clonotype: This may arise from a read error, as a much more abundant clone is one base away. J is TRBJ1-1 and V is TRBV28, with D perhaps TRBD1 (6 bases). From germline, CDR1 is MDHEN and CDR2 SYDVKM. The V and J ends lost 5 bases and 5 bases respectively, with 15 bases between them. The CDR3 consists of 14 residues. DNA for the CDR3: TGTGCCAGCAGTATGGGCGGGGGGCCTACTGAAGCTTTCTTT. Translated, it gives CASSMGGGPTEAFF.

This clonotype was detected only a few times. The chain couples TRBV7-3 to TRBJ1-2, with D uncertain. The CDR3 totals 13 residues. Germline loops: CDR1 SGHTA, CDR2 FQGTGA. The V gene lost 0 bases and the J gene lost 8 bases, with 10 bases spanning the gap. Here the CDR3 DNA reads TGTGCCAGCAGCTTAACTGGGCCGGGCGGCTACACCTTC. This sequence encodes CASSLTGPGGYTF.

The chain joins TRBV18 to TRBJ2-7, with TRBD2 as a possible D gene (6 bases). Trimming cost V 2 bases and J 0 bases, with 11 bases left between them. Germline values: CDR1 KGHSH, CDR2 LQKENI. The CDR3 is made up of 15 amino acids. This chain's CDR3 is CASSPTAGSSYEQYF. In DNA, the CDR3 is TGTGCCAGCTCACCAACGGCGGGAAGCTCCTACGAGCAGTACTTC.

The V call is TRBV5-1, the J call TRBJ2-7, with 9 bases matching TRBD2. V gave up 1 base and J gave up 5 bases; unmatched junction bases: 4. The germline V gene has CDR1 SGHRS and CDR2 YFSETQ. The CDR3 runs 14 residues. CDR3: CASSLQAGGDEQYF. CDR3 nucleotides: TGCGCCAGCAGCTTGCAAGCGGGAGGTGACGAGCAGTACTTC. The variable domain in full, completed from reference TRBV5-1 and TRBJ2-7, reads KAGVTQTPRYLIKTRGQQVTLSCSPISGHRSVSWYQQTPGQGLQFLFEYFSETQRNKGNFPGRFSGRQFSNSRSEMNVSTLELGDSALYLCASSLQAGGDEQYFGPGTRLTVT.

This clonotype was detected many times. The rearrangement links TRBV5-4 to TRBJ2-1; 8 bases agree with TRBD2. The V segment lost 2 bases and the J segment 14 bases; nucleotides outside the gene matches: 6. The germline CDR1 and CDR2 sequences are SGHNT and YYREEE (reference sequence). The CDR3 is made up of 12 amino acids. CDR3 protein: CASSFPPGGEFF. As DNA, the CDR3 is TGTGCCAGCAGCTTTCCCCCCGGGGGGGAGTTCTTC.

This clonotype was picked up many times. The chain couples TRBV3-1 to TRBJ1-3; D not resolved. The CDR3 is 11 amino acids. CDR1 is LGHDT, CDR2 YNNKEL, per germline (reference sequence). The V end was cut by 3 bases, the J end by 4 bases, with 1 base between. CDR3 DNA: TGTGCCAGCAGCCAGGGAAACACCATATATTTT. Its translation: CASSQGNTIYF.

Many counts were recorded for this clonotype. The CDR3 protein is CASSRLAENTGELFF. CDR3 bases: TGTGCCAGCAGCCGACTAGCAGAGAACACCGGGGAGCTGTTTTTT. The V call is TRBV12-3 or TRBV12-4, the J call TRBJ2-2; 7 nucleotides line up with TRBD2. Germline trimming cut 6 bases from V and 1 base from J; bases unmatched to any gene: 5. The CDR3 loop spans 15 amino acids.

This clonotype was seen repeatedly, ten times or more. The J gene is TRBJ2-5, the V gene TRBV6-5, with D maybe TRBD1 (5 bases). Trimming removed 4 bases from V and 3 bases from J, with 18 bases in between. Looked up from germline, CDR1 is MNHEY and CDR2 is SVGAGI. This CDR3 region has 16 residues. Written as DNA, the CDR3 is TGTGCCAGCAGTTTAGGAATTAAGGGGATAGAAGAGACCCAGTACTTC. It yields the protein CASSLGIKGIEETQYF.

This clonotype was detected many times. The chain is built from TRBV28 and TRBJ1-1; 10 nucleotides match TRBD1. The CDR3 contains 17 residues. The V and J ends lost 5 bases and 5 bases, in that order; junction bases with no gene match: 14. From germline, CDR1 is MDHEN and CDR2 SYDVKM. CDR3: CASSPNWDRGLGTEAFF. The CDR3 DNA reads TGTGCCAGCAGTCCCAACTGGGACAGGGGTCTGGGAACTGAAGCTTTCTTT.

There are many counts of this clonotype. The genes are TRBV7-2 and TRBJ2-3; the D gene is possibly TRBD2 (5 bases). The CDR3 runs 14 residues. V was clipped by 0 bases and J by 3 bases, with 7 bases between them. Germline V gives CDR1 SGHTA, CDR2 FQGNSA. CDR3 protein: CASSLAVATDTQYF. The CDR3 DNA follows: TGTGCCAGCAGCTTAGCAGTAGCGACAGATACGCAGTATTTT.

The V call is TRBV7-3, the J call TRBJ2-3, with D unclear. The CDR3 contains 13 residues. CDR1 and CDR2 (germline): SGHTA, FQGTGA. Trimming removed 6 bases at V and 3 bases at J, with 10 bases between. The CDR3 coding sequence is TGTGCCAGCAGTCCAGCCGGGACAGATACGCAGTATTTT. It is translated as CASSPAGTDTQYF.

This clonotype was seen many times. The chain is built from TRBV28 and TRBJ2-5, with TRBD1 as a possible D gene (6 bases). Trimming cost V 2 bases and J 1 base, with 11 bases left between them. CDR1 MDHEN and CDR2 SYDVKM come from the germline V gene. This CDR3 region has 15 residues. Here the CDR3 reads CASSLGGRLQETQYF. The CDR3 coding sequence is TGTGCCAGCAGTTTAGGGGGCCGACTCCAAGAGACCCAGTACTTC.

This clonotype was counted at least ten times. The chain links TRBV7-8 to TRBJ2-6, with D possibly being TRBD2 (6 bases). CDR1 and CDR2 from the germline V gene are SGHVS and FQNEAQ. V was cut by 8 bases and J by 0 bases, with 17 bases left in between. The CDR3 is 17 residues long. The CDR3 DNA reads TGTGCCAGCCCTAGGGGACTGTACCCCTCTGGGGCCAACGTCCTGACTTTC. Amino acids: CASPRGLYPSGANVLTF.